Included here is one T cell receptor (beta chain) sequence, with context. The antigen is not known. The entry originates in a study of CD8 T cells in Susac syndrome. Study-wide results and limits: The study acknowledged a relatively small number of individuals in its TCR sequencing and HLA analysis.

Roughly 0.45 to 1 ug RNA was reverse transcribed with random hexamers. Amplification of the TCR beta CDR3 was carried out by immunoSEQ multiplex PCR, which spanned a total of 54 Vbeta and 13 Jbeta segments. TCRdb re-called the immunoSEQ multiplex PCR reads with MiXCR, one entry per CDR3 protein. The sample contains 210,000 or so distinct CDR3 sequences, around 93% of which appear only once. Germline lookup yields CDR1 LGHNA and CDR2 YNFKEQ. This CDR3 contains 16 residues. The J segment lost 10 bases and the V segment lost 4 bases, leaving 15 bases of the junction unmatched. Sequenced material: CD4+ T cells from PBMCs. The chain links TRBV4-2 to TRBJ1-4; the match to TRBD1 covers 7 bases. The TCR comes from a human donor with Susac syndrome. The CDR3 is CASSLRQGYEAGKLFF. The CDR3 region has the DNA TGTGCCAGCAGCCTTAGACAGGGTTACGAAGCGGGAAAACTGTTTTTT.